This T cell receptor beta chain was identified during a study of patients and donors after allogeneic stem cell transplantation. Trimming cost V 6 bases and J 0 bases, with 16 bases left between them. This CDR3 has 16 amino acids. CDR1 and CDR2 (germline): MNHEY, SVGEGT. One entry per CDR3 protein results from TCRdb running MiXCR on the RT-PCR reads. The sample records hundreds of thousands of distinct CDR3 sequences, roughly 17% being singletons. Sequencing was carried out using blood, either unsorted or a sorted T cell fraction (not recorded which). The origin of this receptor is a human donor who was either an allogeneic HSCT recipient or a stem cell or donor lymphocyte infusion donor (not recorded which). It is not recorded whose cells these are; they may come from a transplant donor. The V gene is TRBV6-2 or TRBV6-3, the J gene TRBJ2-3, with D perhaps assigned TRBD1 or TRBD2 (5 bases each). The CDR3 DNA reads TGTGCCAGCAGCCTCCGGGACGGGCTTAGCACAGATACGCAGTATTTT. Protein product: CASSLRDGLSTDTQYF.